This T cell receptor (beta chain) was identified in a study of vaccination and CD4 T cells after COVID-19. Whole-study context: Overlapping spike peptides of SARS-CoV-2, HCoV-NL63, HCoV-OC43 and HCoV-229E stimulated the cells. The authors gave control cultures a CEFX pool, an HIV-1 Nef pool, or no peptide. Study-level points and caveats: Convalescent patients saw a median about 85% of their reactive clones show up only after vaccination.

There are 15 residues in the CDR3. Germline V gives CDR1 SGHDT, CDR2 YYEEEE. Trimming took 0 bases from V and 4 from J, leaving 12 bases between them. The treatment is: 10-day PBMC culture with coronavirus spike peptide pools or control peptides (ViraFEST assay). Once obtained from cultured CD4+ T cells, the DNA was sequenced using the Oncomine TCR Beta short-read assay. TCRdb independently ran MiXCR on the PCR reads; one entry per CDR3 protein. The sample holds roughly 9,300 distinct CDR3 sequences, roughly 23% seen once. This clonotype is classed as large. What it binds is not known. The receptor was isolated from a human donor who received a COVID-19 vaccine. The chain carries TRBV5-6 and TRBJ2-3, with a weak D call TRBD1 (5 bases). The sample was CD4+ T cells from blood, cultured in vitro, taken before SARS-CoV-2 vaccination. The CDR3 region has the DNA TGTGCCAGCAGCTTGGCGGACATCGTGCCAGATACGCAGTATTTT. Amino acid sequence: CASSLADIVPDTQYF.